This T cell receptor beta chain was obtained from a study of radiotherapy plus CTLA-4 blockade in lung cancer. Libraries were prepared by immunoSEQ multiplex PCR; TCRdb keeps only in-frame clonotypes and omits some of them. The sample lists more than 25,000 clones, roughly four fifths seen once, with about 7.3% in the top ten. Germline V lookup: CDR1 SGHRS, CDR2 YFSETQ. The CDR3 sequence is 17 residues long. V was pared by 4 bases and J by 1 base, with 13 bases of the junction left unmatched. The sample in question was peripheral blood, obtained from a patient treated with radiotherapy plus ipilimumab. This receptor was identified in a human donor with non-small cell lung cancer who had stable disease on radiotherapy plus ipilimumab. V and J are TRBV5-1 and TRBJ1-1; 7 bases align to TRBD1. DNA of the CDR3: TGCGCCAGCAGCGGGTGGACAGGATTATTGGCGAACACTGAAGCTTTCTTT. It codes for CASSGWTGLLANTEAFF.